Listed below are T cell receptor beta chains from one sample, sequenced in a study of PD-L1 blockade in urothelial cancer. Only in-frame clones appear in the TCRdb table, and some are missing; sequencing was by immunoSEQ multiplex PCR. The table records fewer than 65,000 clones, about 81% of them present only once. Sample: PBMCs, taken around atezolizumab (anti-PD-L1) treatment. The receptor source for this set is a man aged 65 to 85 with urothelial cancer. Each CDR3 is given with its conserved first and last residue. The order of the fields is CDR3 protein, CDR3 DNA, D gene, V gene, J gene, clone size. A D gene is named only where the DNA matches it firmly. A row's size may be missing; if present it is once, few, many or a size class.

CDR3: CASSPRTSGGRAYEQYF; DNA: TGTGCCAGCAGCCCGAGGACTAGCGGGGGCCGAGCCTACGAGCAGTACTTC; D: TRBD2; V: TRBV9; J: TRBJ2-7; size: few
CDR3: CASRIGQADYGYTF; DNA: TGTGCCAGCAGGATAGGACAGGCTGACTATGGCTACACCTTC; D: TRBD1; V: TRBV7-9; J: TRBJ1-2; size: .
CDR3: CASSPGGAGYTGELFF; DNA: TGTGCCAGCAGCCCGGGGGGTGCAGGGTACACCGGGGAGCTGTTTTTT; D: TRBD2; V: TRBV11-3; J: TRBJ2-2; size: .
CDR3: CASSRSGGTDTQYF; DNA: TGTGCTAGTTCCCGTAGCGGGGGCACAGATACGCAGTATTTT; D: TRBD2; V: TRBV12-5; J: TRBJ2-3; size: .
CDR3: CASSFRLAPNTGELFF; DNA: TGTGCCAGCAGCTTTCGGTTAGCTCCGAACACCGGGGAGCTGTTTTTT; D: .; V: TRBV7-9; J: TRBJ2-2; size: .
CDR3: CASGQNRGSEQFF; DNA: TGCGCCAGCGGACAGAACAGGGGCAGTGAGCAGTTCTTC; D: TRBD1; V: TRBV5-1; J: TRBJ2-1; size: .
CDR3: CASGGPGPGDTQYF; DNA: TGCGCCAGCGGAGGGCCGGGGCCTGGGGATACGCAGTATTTT; D: .; V: TRBV4-1; J: TRBJ2-3; size: .
CDR3: CASSENRGSNQPQHF; DNA: TGTGCCAGCAGTGAAAACAGGGGGAGCAATCAGCCCCAGCATTTT; D: TRBD1; V: TRBV6-1; J: TRBJ1-5; size: few
CDR3: CASSYSTDRNNEQFF; DNA: TGTGCCAGCAGTTACTCGACGGACAGGAACAATGAGCAGTTCTTC; D: TRBD1; V: TRBV6-5; J: TRBJ2-1; size: .
CDR3: CASSVADTGSYEQYF; DNA: TGTGCCAGCAGCGTAGCTGATACTGGCTCCTACGAGCAGTACTTC; D: .; V: TRBV9; J: TRBJ2-7; size: once
CDR3: CASSLATVPRAGVWF; DNA: TGTGCCAGCAGCTTAGCCACGGTCCCGAGGGCCGGGGTGTGGTTT; D: .; V: TRBV7-9; J: TRBJ1-1; size: once
CDR3: CASSLERGTGELFF; DNA: TGTGCCAGCAGTTTGGAGCGAGGCACCGGGGAGCTGTTTTTT; D: .; V: TRBV6-6; J: TRBJ2-2; size: few
CDR3: CASSHSSAGELFF; DNA: TGTGCCAGCAGCCACTCCTCCGCCGGGGAGCTGTTTTTT; D: .; V: TRBV7-9; J: TRBJ2-2; size: .
CDR3: CASSQGDSGGWEQYF; DNA: TGCGCCAGCAGCCAGGGGGATAGCGGGGGCTGGGAGCAGTACTTC; D: TRBD2; V: TRBV4-1; J: TRBJ2-7; size: .
CDR3: CASSERGGANYGYTF; DNA: TGTGCCAGCAGTGAACGGGGGGGCGCTAACTATGGCTACACCTTC; D: .; V: TRBV2; J: TRBJ1-2; size: .
CDR3: CSVLKQGRTEAFF; DNA: TGCAGCGTTCTGAAACAGGGGAGGACTGAAGCTTTCTTT; D: TRBD1; V: TRBV29-1; J: TRBJ1-1; size: .
CDR3: CASSLSGSRDTQYF; DNA: TGTGCCAGCAGTTTAAGCGGGAGTAGGGATACGCAGTATTTT; D: TRBD2; V: TRBV27; J: TRBJ2-3; size: .
CDR3: CAGRNPPGEGTEAFF; DNA: TGTGCGGGTCGGAACCCGCCGGGGGAAGGCACTGAAGCTTTCTTT; D: .; V: TRBV30; J: TRBJ1-1; size: .
CDR3: CASRQGQNTEAFF; DNA: TGTGCCAGCAGACAGGGACAGAACACTGAAGCTTTCTTT; D: .; V: TRBV27; J: TRBJ1-1; size: .
CDR3: CASSQDRSYEQYF; DNA: TGCGCCAGCAGCCAAGATCGCTCCTACGAGCAGTACTTC; D: .; V: TRBV4-1; J: TRBJ2-7; size: .
CDR3: CASSKIGTGYEQYF; DNA: TGTGCCAGCAGCAAAATCGGGACAGGCTACGAGCAGTACTTC; D: TRBD1; V: TRBV5-6; J: TRBJ2-7; size: .
CDR3: CAWNRPRRASGANVLTF; DNA: TGTGCCTGGAATCGACCCAGGCGTGCCTCTGGGGCCAACGTCCTGACTTTC; D: .; V: TRBV30; J: TRBJ2-6; size: .
CDR3: CASSQGGHSGNFF; DNA: TGTGCCAGCAGCCAAGGTGGGCACTCCGGTAATTTCTTC; D: .; V: TRBV4-2; J: TRBJ2-1; size: .
CDR3: CASSSTGGVQPQHF; DNA: TGTGCCAGCAGTTCAACAGGGGGCGTTCAGCCCCAGCATTTT; D: TRBD1; V: TRBV2; J: TRBJ1-5; size: .
CDR3: CASSREQGANEKLFF; DNA: TGTGCCAGCTCACGTGAACAGGGGGCTAATGAAAAACTGTTTTTT; D: TRBD1; V: TRBV18; J: TRBJ1-4; size: .
CDR3: CASSPLTGGGYGYTF; DNA: TGTGCCAGCTCACCGCTGACAGGGGGCGGATATGGCTACACCTTC; D: TRBD1; V: TRBV18; J: TRBJ1-2; size: .